Sequencing of this T cell receptor (beta chain) was carried out in a study of T cells in localized non-small cell lung cancer. Comments on this clone: The antigen is undetermined.

Assay: immunoSEQ multiplex PCR; the TCRdb copy retains only in-frame clones and omits some. This table holds fewer than 3,000 clones, roughly 15% found once. Findings and caveats of the study: Appearances in adjacent lung were noted for a median 57 of the top 100 tumor clones. It was uninvolved adjacent lung that showed the highest T cell clonality, exceeding tumor. Longer survival (overall) was linked to higher T cell density in blood. Only one tumor region was sequenced, so heterogeneity remains possible.

The receptor was derived from a woman aged 35 to 70 with stage II lung adenocarcinoma. This sample comprised lung tumor tissue, obtained before any cancer treatment.

CDR3 nucleotide sequence: TGCAGCGTTGAAGATCGTGGGACAGGGGTACCTGAGCAGTTCTTC. As protein: CSVEDRGTGVPEQFF. V and J are TRBV29-1 and TRBJ2-1; 10 bases are shared with TRBD1. This CDR3 is 15 amino acids long. CDR1 is SQVTM and CDR2 is ANQGSEA in the germline V gene. V was pared by 0 bases and J by 9 bases, with 8 bases of the junction left unmatched.